This T cell receptor (beta chain) was sequenced during a study of T cell responses to AZD1222 COVID-19 vaccine. Sequencing used immunoSEQ multiplex PCR; TCRdb keeps in-frame clones, though not all of them. The table records more than 75,000 clones, about four fifths of them present only once. Regarding this clone: Its antigen is not identified.

Study observations and caveats: Once two AZD1222 doses were given, Spike-specific TCR breadth and depth went up.

This receptor was obtained from an adult who received the AZD1222 COVID-19 vaccine. Here the sequenced sample was peripheral blood, taken 28 days after the second AZD1222 dose.

The CDR3 coding sequence is TGTGCCAGCATGAGTGGACAGGGAGTCAATCAGCCCCAGCATTTT. Residues: CASMSGQGVNQPQHF. The chain links TRBV6-6 to TRBJ1-5; 8 bases line up with TRBD1. Germline CDR1 is MNHNY and CDR2 is SVGAGI (reference sequence). The CDR3 totals 15 residues. The junction had 8 bases not matched to a gene; V was cut back by 7 bases and J by 3 bases.